This entry lists 28 T cell receptor beta chains sequenced from one sample in a study of T cells after yellow fever vaccination. TCRdb itself ran the 5' RACE reads through MiXCR, one entry per CDR3 protein. Altogether approximately 550,000 distinct CDR3 sequences are present, 15% to 20% being singletons, with the ten largest covering around an eighth. The source material was PBMCs, sampled 15 days after the yellow fever booster vaccination. Receptors were obtained from a man younger than 40 who received the YFV17D yellow fever vaccine.

The chain uses TRBV30 and TRBJ2-7; 14 bases are a match to TRBD2. The trim removed 5 bases at V and 12 bases at J, leaving 9 bases unmatched. The CDR3 totals 13 residues. The germline V gene has CDR1 GTSNPN and CDR2 SVGIG (reference sequence). The CDR3 sequence is CAWSGTSGSEGYF. CDR3 sequence (DNA): TGTGCCTGGTCCGGGACTAGCGGGAGTGAGGGGTACTTC.

This clonotype was counted between two and nine times. The rearrangement uses TRBV12-3 or TRBV12-4 and TRBJ2-1, with a tentative D call TRBD2 (6 bases). This CDR3 region has 14 residues. Trimming removed 2 bases at V and 7 bases at J, with 12 bases between. CDR3 protein: CASSLTGVMNEQFF. As DNA, the CDR3 is TGTGCCAGCAGTTTAACGGGAGTAATGAATGAGCAGTTCTTC.

The chain recombines TRBV7-2 with TRBJ2-7; 7 nucleotides match TRBD1. CDR1 and CDR2 from the germline V gene are SGHTA and FQGNSA. Trimming at V came to 3 bases and at J to 10 bases, leaving 15 bases not matched to a gene. The CDR3 has 15 residues. The CDR3 region is CASSLQRTGGPVQYF. The CDR3 DNA follows: TGTGCCAGCAGCTTGCAGCGGACAGGCGGGCCGGTCCAGTACTTC.

The J gene is TRBJ2-5, the V gene TRBV18; TRBD2 is a possible D gene (6 bases). The germline CDR1 and CDR2 sequences are KGHSH and LQKENI. Between the trimmed V and J ends, which lost 2 bases and 3 bases, there was a span of 10 bases. CDR3 length equals 14 residues. CDR3 nucleotides: TGTGCCAGCTCACCAGGGGACTTAGAAGAGACCCAGTACTTC. Its protein is CASSPGDLEETQYF.

This clonotype came up many times. This sequence joins TRBV12-3 or TRBV12-4 and TRBJ2-1, with 8 bases lining up with TRBD2. After removal of 2 bases from V and 1 base from J, the junction contained 1 base not matched to a gene. This CDR3 has 15 residues. The CDR3 reads CASSLREGSYNEQFF. CDR3 DNA: TGTGCCAGCAGTTTACGGGAGGGTTCCTACAATGAGCAGTTCTTC.

This clonotype came up many times. The chain joins TRBV11-1 to TRBJ2-1; D possibly corresponds to TRBD2 (7 bases). Germline V gene data show CDR1 as SGHAT and CDR2 as FQDESV (reference sequence). V was shortened by 5 bases and J by 6 bases, with 11 bases between the two germline ends. The CDR3 totals 13 residues. CDR3 protein: CASSLAGANEQFF. The CDR3 region has the DNA TGTGCCAGCAGCCTGGCGGGGGCCAATGAGCAGTTCTTC.

This clonotype was detected a few times. V and J are TRBV5-4 and TRBJ2-7; D not certain. V was cut by 5 bases and J by 3 bases, with 18 bases left in between. Germline V gene lookup returns CDR1 SGHNT and CDR2 YYREEE (reference sequence). The length of the CDR3 is 15 residues. The DNA of the CDR3 is TGTGCCAGCAGTCGGCAAGGCCCCAAAAACTACGAGCAGTACTTC. Its protein product is CASSRQGPKNYEQYF.

The CDR3 here is CSARLRDRQPQHF. For the CDR3, the DNA is TGCAGTGCTAGACTAAGGGACAGGCAGCCCCAGCATTTT. The gene calls are TRBV20-1 and TRBJ1-5; 8 bases agree with TRBD1. This CDR3 contains 13 residues. V lost 2 bases, J lost 7 bases, and 4 bases stayed unmatched. In germline, CDR1 is DFQATT, CDR2 SNEGSKA (reference sequence).

The table lists this clonotype with a few counts. V usage is TRBV21-1 and J usage is TRBJ2-1. TRBV21-1 is a recognized pseudogene. The CDR3 spans 13 residues. CDR3 sequence reads: CASSKVLYNEQFF. The CDR3, as DNA: TGTGCCAGCAGCAAAGTGCTCTACAATGAGCAGTTCTTC.

V is TRBV23-1 and J is TRBJ2-3, with D possibly TRBD1 on 6 matching bases. TRBV23-1 is filed as an ORF, its function uncertain. The CDR3 extends over 10 amino acids. The CDR3 bases are TGCGGGGGGACACGCGGGACGCAGTATTTT. It is translated as CGGTRGTQYF.

The J gene is TRBJ2-1, the V gene TRBV20-1; 10 bases are a match to TRBD2. Losses at the gene ends were 2 bases for V and 3 bases for J; bases not matched to a gene: 4. There are 15 residues in the CDR3. Germline values: CDR1 DFQATT, CDR2 SNEGSKA (reference sequence). The CDR3 region is CSARLAGVVYNEQFF. DNA for the CDR3: TGCAGTGCTAGACTAGCGGGAGTGGTCTACAATGAGCAGTTCTTC.

The rearrangement links TRBV20-1 to TRBJ1-1, with unresolved D. In germline, CDR1 is DFQATT, CDR2 SNEGSKA (reference sequence). Deletions cut 8 bases from V and 1 base from J, with 14 bases between. CDR3 length: 13 amino acids. The CDR3 protein is CSTNSPPNTEAFF. The CDR3 DNA reads as TGCAGTACAAATAGTCCCCCGAACACTGAAGCTTTCTTT.

The chain links TRBV23-1 to TRBJ2-7; D not certain. TRBV23-1 belongs to the ORF category, with a function that is uncertain. This CDR3 is built from 10 residues. V lost 7 bases, J lost 6 bases, and 7 bases lay in between. The CDR3 DNA follows: TGCGCCAGCAAAGGTGGCGAGCAGTACTTC. This translates into CASKGGEQYF.

This clonotype was observed a handful of times. This chain joins TRBV7-3 and TRBJ2-2; D is unclear. Trimming pared 5 bases from V and 1 base from J, leaving 11 bases between. The CDR3 covers 15 residues. Per germline, CDR1 SGHTA and CDR2 FQGTGA. CDR3 region: CASSPRVLNTGELFF. CDR3 sequence (DNA): TGTGCCAGCAGCCCCCGGGTCCTGAACACCGGGGAGCTGTTTTTT.

This clonotype has a handful of counts. The V and J genes are TRBV28 and TRBJ1-5; 10 nucleotides agree with TRBD1. Germline assignment: CDR1 MDHEN and CDR2 SYDVKM. V was clipped by 8 bases and J by 7 bases; unmatched bases: 8. The CDR3 loop spans 14 amino acids. The CDR3 DNA reads as TGTGCCAGCGTCGTGGGACAGGGGTACCAGCCCCAGCATTTT. Protein sequence: CASVVGQGYQPQHF.

This clonotype was counted many times. The V and J genes are TRBV29-1 and TRBJ2-7; D may match TRBD1 or TRBD2 (5 bases each). CDR3 length: 13 amino acids. Trimming took 4 bases from V and 2 from J, leaving 12 bases between them. Germline loops: CDR1 SQVTM, CDR2 ANQGSEA. The CDR3 loop reads CSVGIEGTYEQYF. The CDR3 nucleotides read TGCAGCGTTGGTATAGAGGGGACCTACGAGCAGTACTTC.

This clonotype was seen a few times. The chain has TRBV5-1 and TRBJ1-1, with a tentative D call TRBD1 (6 bases). CDR3 length: 17 residues. V dropped 4 bases and J dropped 11 bases, with 30 bases sitting between them. Germline assignment: CDR1 SGHRS and CDR2 YFSETQ. As DNA, the CDR3 is TGCGCCAGCAGCACTACAGTTCCAGACGGCAGGGGCTACGCGGCTTTCTTT. Translation: CASSTTVPDGRGYAAFF.

The rearrangement uses TRBV5-5 and TRBJ2-1, with 11 bases that match TRBD2. The CDR3 loop spans 18 amino acids. Unmatched junction bases numbered 21, after V lost 1 base and J lost 15 bases. CDR1 and CDR2 (germline): SGHKS, YYEKEE (reference sequence). CDR3: CASSLLDRGGLAGPGGFF. CDR3 DNA: TGTGCCAGCAGCTTGTTGGACAGGGGTGGACTAGCGGGCCCCGGTGGGTTCTTC.

The chain uses TRBV27 and TRBJ2-7; 9 bases match TRBD1. With 1 base clipped from V and 5 bases from J, the junction kept 12 bases outside the gene matches. The CDR3 is 17 residues long. Germline lookup yields CDR1 MNHEY and CDR2 SMNVEV (reference sequence). The CDR3 is CASSLLATGGKGNEQYF. The DNA for the CDR3 is TGTGCCAGCAGTTTATTGGCGACAGGGGGTAAAGGGAACGAGCAGTACTTC.

This clonotype was found a few times. J is TRBJ2-5 and V is TRBV20-1; 7 bases match TRBD2. Trimming cost V 6 bases and J 2 bases; bases outside gene matches: 9. This CDR3 contains 14 residues. Germline V CDR1 and CDR2: DFQATT, SNEGSKA (reference sequence). Here the CDR3 DNA reads TGCAGTGCCAATCCCCCAGCGGGGCAAGAGACCCAGTACTTC. This gives the protein CSANPPAGQETQYF.

This clonotype was picked up a small number of times. The V gene is TRBV10-3, the J gene TRBJ2-1; the match to TRBD2 covers 14 bases. CDR1 and CDR2 from the germline V gene are ENHRY and SYGVKD. CDR3 length: 19 amino acids. After removal of 2 bases from V and 6 bases from J, the junction contained 12 bases not matched to a gene. CDR3 sequence (DNA): TGTGCCATCAGTGAGCCGGGACTAGCGGGAGTCGCTTCCCGCAATGAGCAGTTCTTC. Translation: CAISEPGLAGVASRNEQFF.

In its sample, this clonotype was seen a few times. The chain combines TRBV3-1 with TRBJ2-1; weak D call: TRBD2 (6 bases). The germline gives CDR1 LGHDT, CDR2 YNNKEL (reference sequence). This CDR3 spans 15 amino acids. V shed 4 bases and J shed 9 bases, with 19 bases lying between them. In DNA, the CDR3 is TGTGCCAGCAGCCCCCAGGAGGGAGCTAGCGCTGAGCAGTTCTTC. Protein product: CASSPQEGASAEQFF.

The gene calls are TRBV5-1 and TRBJ2-7, with D possibly TRBD1 on 5 matching bases. There are 13 residues in the CDR3. Germline V gene lookup returns CDR1 SGHRS and CDR2 YFSETQ. Trimming left V 4 bases short and J 4 bases short, with 12 bases between. CDR3 protein: CASSETVRYEQYF. The CDR3 nucleotides read TGCGCCAGCAGCGAGACAGTTAGATACGAGCAGTACTTC. Full variable domain (outside the CDR3, taken from reference TRBV5-1 and TRBJ2-7): KAGVTQTPRYLIKTRGQQVTLSCSPISGHRSVSWYQQTPGQGLQFLFEYFSETQRNKGNFPGRFSGRQFSNSRSEMNVSTLELGDSALYLCASSETVRYEQYFGPGTRLTVT.

This clonotype appeared a few times. V gene TRBV20-1 combines with J gene TRBJ2-5; 10 bases agree with TRBD2. Germline V gives CDR1 DFQATT, CDR2 SNEGSKA (reference sequence). There are 15 residues in the CDR3. Trimming at V came to 6 bases and at J to 3 bases, leaving 10 bases not matched to a gene. This CDR3 is CSASGLAGVEETQYF. The CDR3 DNA reads as TGCAGTGCCAGTGGGCTAGCGGGAGTGGAAGAGACCCAGTACTTC.

This chain connects TRBV29-1 to TRBJ2-1; no reliable D call. V lost 2 bases and J 7 bases, leaving 12 bases between the germline ends. Germline V gene sequence: CDR1 SQVTM, CDR2 ANQGSEA. This CDR3 has 13 residues. The CDR3 protein is CSVEKAMGNEQFF. In nucleotides, the CDR3 is TGCAGCGTTGAAAAGGCAATGGGGAATGAGCAGTTCTTC.

A few counts support this clonotype. J is TRBJ2-1 and V is TRBV4-3; TRBD2 agrees at 8 bases. CDR1 and CDR2 (germline): LGHNA, YSLEER. The CDR3 extends over 15 amino acids. V trimming: 0 bases; J trimming: 4 bases; junction bases outside the gene matches: 2. The CDR3 spells CASSQDGRVYNEQFF. In DNA, the CDR3 is TGCGCCAGCAGCCAAGACGGGAGGGTATACAATGAGCAGTTCTTC.

The chain couples TRBV5-1 to TRBJ1-4; 7 bases fit TRBD1. The trim removed 7 bases at V and 5 bases at J, leaving 8 bases unmatched. The CDR3 length is 14 residues. The V gene's germline CDR1 is SGHRS and CDR2 YFSETQ. CDR3 sequence reads: CASREGQFNEKLFF. CDR3 sequence (DNA): TGCGCCAGCCGGGAGGGACAGTTCAATGAAAAACTGTTTTTT.

This sequence joins TRBV29-1 and TRBJ2-3; D gene unclear. Germline V CDR1 and CDR2: SQVTM, ANQGSEA. Trimming left V 1 base short and J 4 bases short, with 15 bases between. This CDR3 is 15 amino acids long. CDR3 bases: TGCAGCGTTGAAGGAGGCTCTATTTGGGCAGATACGCAGTATTTT. Translated: CSVEGGSIWADTQYF.